This T cell receptor beta chain was retrieved from a study of T cell responses to AZD1222 COVID-19 vaccine. Notes on the study in general: Spike-specific TCR breadth and depth were elevated following two AZD1222 doses. Researchers took repertoire samples only after the peak T cell response had come. Vaccine-associated CD4 TCRs spanned spike, dominant at 160-218 and 743-854. Females made up more of the donors, who were largely white British, and clonal diversity may have come out too low.

Produced via immunoSEQ multiplex PCR; TCRdb's table is partial and in-frame only. This sample has fewer than 45,000 clones, with 75% to 85% found just once. About this clone: Antigen specificity is unknown.

Germline V CDR1 and CDR2: MNHEY, SVGEGT. This CDR3 has 13 residues. Trimming removed 0 bases from V and 2 bases from J, with 4 bases in between. Sequenced here: peripheral blood, sampled on day 0 of AZD1222 vaccination. The receptor comes from an adult in good health. This chain links TRBV6-2 or TRBV6-3 with TRBJ1-1; D ambiguous. The CDR3, as DNA: TGTGCCAGCAGTTACTCATCCAACACTGAAGCTTTCTTT. It specifies CASSYSSNTEAFF.